The sample holds many counts of the clone carrying this TCR beta chain. Using its own MiXCR run on the 5' RACE reads, TCRdb lists one record per CDR3 protein. Found here are 150,000 or so distinct CDR3 sequences, roughly 3.3% of them singletons; the top ten hold 8.1%. The data stem from a study of identical twins. The V gene lost 5 bases and the J gene lost 4 bases, with 15 bases spanning the gap. This CDR3 contains 15 residues. The sequenced sample consisted of memory T cells sorted from blood. The chain is built from TRBV12-3 or TRBV12-4 and TRBJ2-1; possible D gene TRBD2, 5 bases. The source of this sequence is a man between 18 and 29 years old in good health. As DNA, the CDR3 is TGTGCCAGCAGTCGGGAATATGGGATATACAATGAGCAGTTCTTC. Translated: CASSREYGIYNEQFF.